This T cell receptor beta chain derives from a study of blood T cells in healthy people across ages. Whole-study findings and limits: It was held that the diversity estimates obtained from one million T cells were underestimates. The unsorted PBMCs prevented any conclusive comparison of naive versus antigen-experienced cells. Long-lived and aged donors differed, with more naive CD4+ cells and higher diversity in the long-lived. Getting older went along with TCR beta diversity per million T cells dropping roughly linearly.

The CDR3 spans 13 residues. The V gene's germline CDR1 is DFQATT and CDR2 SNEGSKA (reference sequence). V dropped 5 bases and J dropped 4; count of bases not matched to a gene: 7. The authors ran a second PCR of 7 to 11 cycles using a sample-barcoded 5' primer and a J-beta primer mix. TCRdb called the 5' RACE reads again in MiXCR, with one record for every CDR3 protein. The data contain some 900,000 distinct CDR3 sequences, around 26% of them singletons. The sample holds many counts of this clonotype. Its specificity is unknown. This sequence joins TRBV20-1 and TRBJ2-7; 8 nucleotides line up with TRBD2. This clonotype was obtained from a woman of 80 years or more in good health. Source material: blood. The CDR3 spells CSADSGEIYEQYF. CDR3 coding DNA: TGCAGTGCTGATAGCGGGGAGATTTACGAGCAGTACTTC.